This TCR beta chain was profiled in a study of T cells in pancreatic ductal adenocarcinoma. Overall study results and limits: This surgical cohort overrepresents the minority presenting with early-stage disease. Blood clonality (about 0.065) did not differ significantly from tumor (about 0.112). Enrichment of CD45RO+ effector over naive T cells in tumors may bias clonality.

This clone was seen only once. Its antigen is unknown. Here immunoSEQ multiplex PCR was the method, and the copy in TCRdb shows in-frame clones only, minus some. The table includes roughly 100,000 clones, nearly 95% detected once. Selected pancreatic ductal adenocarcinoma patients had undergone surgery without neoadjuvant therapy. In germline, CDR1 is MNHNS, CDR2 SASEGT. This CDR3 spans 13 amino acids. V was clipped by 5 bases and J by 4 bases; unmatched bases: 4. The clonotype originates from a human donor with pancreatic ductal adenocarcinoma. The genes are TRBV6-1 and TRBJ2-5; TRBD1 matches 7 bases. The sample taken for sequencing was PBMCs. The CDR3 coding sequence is TGTGCCAGCAGTACTACAGGGGCAGAGACCCAGTACTTC. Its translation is CASSTTGAETQYF.